This TCR beta chain appears in the sequencing data of a study of blood T cells in healthy people across ages (dated by TCRdb to the mid-2010s). As for the study more broadly: In model experiments, template switching captured about one uniquely barcoded TCR beta cDNA molecule for every two T cells. Using the same blood draw, the study looked at two additional independent replicas of 1 million unique cDNA reads for two donors, one aged 18 to 30 and the other aged 80 or older. Donors were grouped into four age groups: young (average about 15 years), middle-aged (approximately 41), aged (about 60) and long-lived (around 80). To avoid experimental bias, donors of different ages were spread randomly across the sequencing lanes. The study measured age-related changes in TCR beta repertoire diversity using deep sequencing normalized with unique cDNA molecular identifiers.

The roughly 42 donors, aged about 6 to 95 years, were systemically healthy Caucasian individuals from Russia. About 10 milliliters of peripheral blood were collected from each donor into EDTA-treated Vacutainer tubes. Ficoll-Paque density-gradient centrifugation was used to isolate PBMCs, with at least 6 million per sample. Trizol reagent was used to extract total RNA from PBMCs, with at least 5 micrograms per sample. For every donor, an aliquot of PBMCs went through flow cytometry to measure the percentages of naive CD45RAhigh/CD27high T cells. The cysteine opens and the phenylalanine closes a CDR3 of 15 amino acids. Of the read, only the CDR3 DNA is kept; its 45 bases are in frame from base 1. Unmatched junction bases come to 9, with V trimmed by 5 bases and J by 7 bases. What the study reported, not specific to this receptor: Estimates of total diversity based on one million sequenced T cells were regarded as lower bounds and as underestimates. Compared with the aged group, the long-lived group had more naive CD4+ T cells, fewer expanded clones and increased TCR diversity, suggesting age selection. Because the CMV infection status of the donors was unknown, age-related changes in expanded clonotypes may potentially have been confounded. A strong correlation was found between observed TCR beta diversity and the percentage of naive T cells measured by flow cytometry. As age increased, observed TCR beta diversity per million T cells dropped in a roughly linear way, and a significant reduction was already evident by age 40. Because profiling used bulk unsorted PBMCs, naive and antigen-experienced compartments could not be compared conclusively.

There are many counts of this clonotype. The target of this receptor is not known. One base away there is no much larger clone; base qualities are not given. Libraries were made using 5' RACE. Sequencer: Illumina HiSeq 2500. A second roughly 7 to 11 cycle PCR used a sample-barcoded 5' primer and a J-beta primer mix. A template-switch 5' adaptor carrying 12 random nucleotides introduced a unique molecular identifier onto each TCR beta cDNA molecule. At least 2.5 million CDR3-containing paired-end reads were obtained from each sample. All of the RNA was converted into first-strand cDNA using the Mint cDNA synthesis kit, with a TRBC-specific oligonucleotide serving as the primer. All cDNA was treated with uracil-DNA glycosylase and then went through a first 18-cycle PCR with the universal primers M1SS and BC2_uni_R. The paper's processing steps were these. For normalization, 1 million high-quality reads were randomly selected from each sample, with every read carrying a distinct molecular identifier. Reads sharing molecular identifiers were discarded rather than binned into consensus sequences. MiTCR, with a Q25 quality threshold and the strictest error-elimination algorithm, was used for CDR3 identification, clonotype clustering and error correction. A nonparametric unseen species model using Euler transformation provided a lower-bound estimate of total TCR beta diversity. TCRdb trimmed the raw reads at Q25, called clones with MiXCR and kept productive beta chains. Every entry covers one CDR3 protein and lists the most common genes and DNA from its rows. TCRdb's processing, not the authors', yielded these V and J calls. The sample includes hundreds of thousands of distinct CDR3 sequences, with approximately 31% observed a single time. Just over 15% of the sample rests with the top ten.

This TCR was recovered from an elderly woman in good health. Donor details come from another sample of the same person, matched by shared clones. The rearranged chain carries TRBV12-3 or TRBV12-4 and TRBJ2-7, with 12 bases in between that match TRBD1. Sequenced input: blood. The CDR3 region: CASSNTGQGAREQYF. The nucleotide sequence is given as TGTGCCAGCAGTAACACGGGACAGGGGGCGCGAGAGCAGTACTTC.